This T cell receptor beta chain was recovered during a study of T cell responses to AZD1222 COVID-19 vaccine. General study points: Spike as a whole was targeted by vaccine-associated CD4 TCRs, dominant at 160-218 and 743-854.

The CDR3 length is 14 residues. Trimming stripped 0 bases from V and 8 bases from J, with 10 bases between. Per the germline V gene, CDR1 is MNHEY and CDR2 is SVGAGI. Assay used: immunoSEQ multiplex PCR; TCRdb lists only in-frame clones, some missing. Altogether tens of thousands of clones are present, 75% to 95% being singletons, with the ten largest covering roughly 8%. Note on this clone: Its matching antigen is unknown.

This specimen was peripheral blood, taken 28 days after the second AZD1222 dose. The clonotype was recovered from an adult who received the AZD1222 COVID-19 vaccine. The chain joins TRBV6-5 to TRBJ1-4, with D unclear. The CDR3 loop reads CASSYSHSSEKLFF. CDR3 sequence (DNA): TGTGCCAGCAGTTACTCGCACTCCAGCGAAAAACTGTTTTTT.